This TCR beta chain was identified in a study of CD8+CD57+ T cells in acquired aplastic anemia. Study-wide points: A significant difference in CD8+ Simpson's diversity between patients and controls was not found. Around 27 CD8+ CDR3 sequences occurred in both the patients and the controls.

CDR3 and TCR beta VDJ profiling relied on a genomic DNA template. TCRdb independently ran MiXCR on the reads; one entry per CDR3 protein. The sample carries 150,000 or so distinct CDR3 sequences, more than 45% recorded once. Before being chosen for sequencing, patients had shown CD8+CD57+ cell expansion by flow cytometry. Severe acquired aplastic anemia was the diagnosis recorded for all patients. At the time of blood sampling, patients had not yet received any therapy. Germline V lookup: CDR1 LNHDA, CDR2 SQIVND (reference sequence). V was pared by 8 bases and J by 2 bases, with 15 bases of the junction left unmatched. The CDR3 has 16 residues. This clonotype occurred many times. What it binds is unknown.

This receptor was obtained from a human donor with aplastic anemia. What was sequenced was sorted CD4+, CD8+, or CD8+CD57+ T cells (not recorded which) from PBMCs. This chain joins TRBV19 and TRBJ2-7, with 7 bases that match TRBD1. CDR3 sequence: CASRRSSSQGAYEQYF. DNA for the CDR3: TGTGCCAGTCGACGTTCAAGTAGCCAGGGGGCCTACGAGCAGTACTTC.